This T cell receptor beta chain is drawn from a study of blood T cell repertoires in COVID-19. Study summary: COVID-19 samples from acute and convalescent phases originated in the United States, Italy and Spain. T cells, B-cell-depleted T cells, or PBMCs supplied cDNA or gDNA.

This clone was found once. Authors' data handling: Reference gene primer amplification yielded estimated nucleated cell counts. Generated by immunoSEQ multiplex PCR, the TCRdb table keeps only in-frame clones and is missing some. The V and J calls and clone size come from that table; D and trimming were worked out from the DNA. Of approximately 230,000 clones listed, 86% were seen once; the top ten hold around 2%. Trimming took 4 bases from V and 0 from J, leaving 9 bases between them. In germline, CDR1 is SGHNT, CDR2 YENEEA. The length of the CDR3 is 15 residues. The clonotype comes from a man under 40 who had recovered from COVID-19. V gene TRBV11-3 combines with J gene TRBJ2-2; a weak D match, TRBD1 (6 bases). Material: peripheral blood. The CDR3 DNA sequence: TGTGCCAGCAGCTCCCGACAGGCGAACACCGGGGAGCTGTTTTTT. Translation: CASSSRQANTGELFF.